This T cell receptor beta chain was retrieved from a study of human T cells and chemical hapten exposure. Study overall: Small differences in pooled library volume mainly drove the variation in TCR yields per sample. Findings and caveats of the study: With regard to DPC sensitization, TCRs above 1 in 1000 frequency did not change.

It was unfractionated whole blood from which total RNA was extracted. What the library attached to individual cDNA molecules were unique molecular identifiers. As originally analysed: Across samples, TCR counts had a median of approximately 100,000 and ranged from roughly 23,224 to 750,000. TCRdb reprocessed the 5' RACE reads with MiXCR, giving one entry per CDR3 protein. The V and J calls follow TCRdb's processing rather than the paper's. The sample has under 85,000 distinct CDR3 sequences, 7.7% seen once; the top ten hold under 2.5%. Trimming took off 2 bases at V and 2 bases at J, with 19 bases between the two ends. Germline CDR1 and CDR2: LGHNA and YSLEER. This CDR3 contains 17 residues. Only a few counts were recorded for this clonotype. Antigen specificity is unknown.

This TCR was recovered from a male donor in good health. The chain couples TRBV4-3 to TRBJ2-7; D unclear. CDR3 nucleotides: TGCGCCAGCAGCCAAAAAACCATGGACGGAAACACCTACGAGCAGTACTTC. Its protein product is CASSQKTMDGNTYEQYF.